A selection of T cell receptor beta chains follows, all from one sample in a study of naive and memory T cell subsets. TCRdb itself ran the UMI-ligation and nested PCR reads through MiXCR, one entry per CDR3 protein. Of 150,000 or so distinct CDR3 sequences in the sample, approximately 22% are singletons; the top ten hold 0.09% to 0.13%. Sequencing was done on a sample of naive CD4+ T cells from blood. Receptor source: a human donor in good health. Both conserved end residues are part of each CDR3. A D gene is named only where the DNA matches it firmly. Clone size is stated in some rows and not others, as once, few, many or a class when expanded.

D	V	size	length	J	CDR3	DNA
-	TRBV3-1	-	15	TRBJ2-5	CASSQAEDSQETQYF	TGTGCCAGCAGCCAAGCCGAGGACAGCCAAGAGACCCAGTACTTC
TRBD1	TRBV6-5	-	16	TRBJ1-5	CASSPRQGTGNQPQHF	TGTGCCAGCAGTCCTCGACAGGGCACCGGCAATCAGCCCCAGCATTTT
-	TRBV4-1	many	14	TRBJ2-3	CASSLSGRTDTQYF	TGCGCCAGCAGCTTAAGCGGGCGCACAGATACGCAGTATTTT
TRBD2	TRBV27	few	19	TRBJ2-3	CASSDLGRLAGPSTDTQYF	TGTGCCAGCAGCGATTTAGGGAGACTAGCGGGACCTAGCACAGATACGCAGTATTTT
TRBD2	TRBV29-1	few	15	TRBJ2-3	CSVASPSGSTDTQYF	TGCAGCGTTGCCTCCCCTAGCGGGAGCACAGATACGCAGTATTTT
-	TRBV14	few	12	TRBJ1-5	CASSQGHQPQHF	TGTGCCAGCAGCCAAGGACATCAGCCCCAGCATTTT
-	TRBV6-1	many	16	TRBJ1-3	CASSEALAGGRNTIYF	TGTGCCAGCAGTGAAGCGCTTGCGGGGGGCAGGAACACCATATATTTT
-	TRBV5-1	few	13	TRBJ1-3	CASSLPSGNTIYF	TGCGCCAGCAGCTTGCCTTCTGGAAACACCATATATTTT
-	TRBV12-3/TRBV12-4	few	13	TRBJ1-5	CASSLAQAQPQHF	TGTGCCAGCAGTTTAGCCCAGGCTCAGCCCCAGCATTTT
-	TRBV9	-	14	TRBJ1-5	CASSVVHSNQPQHF	TGTGCCAGCAGCGTAGTACATAGCAATCAGCCCCAGCATTTT